What follows are 17 T cell receptor beta chains derived from one specimen sequenced in a study of T-cell reconstitution after alpha-beta-depleted transplantation in children. The authors prepared the TCRbeta library with unique molecular identifiers. One entry per CDR3 protein results from TCRdb running MiXCR on the PCR reads. The sample holds over 550,000 distinct CDR3 sequences, 10% seen once. The sequences come from PBMCs from the stem cell graft donor, collected from the stem cell graft. Every receptor here comes from a human donor who donated a stem cell graft to a child with acute myeloid leukemia.

This chain links TRBV19 with TRBJ1-5, with 7 bases identical to TRBD1. Germline assignment: CDR1 LNHDA and CDR2 SQIVND (reference sequence). This CDR3 is built from 16 residues. The V segment lost 6 bases and the J segment 6 bases; nucleotides outside the gene matches: 14. The CDR3 spells CASSTRRQGGGQPQHF. Here the CDR3 DNA reads TGTGCCAGTAGCACCCGGCGACAGGGTGGAGGTCAGCCCCAGCATTTT.

This clonotype was observed many times. The rearrangement links TRBV2 to TRBJ2-5; D is perhaps TRBD1 or TRBD2 (5 bases each). The CDR3 contains 14 residues. V dropped 6 bases and J dropped 3 bases, with 14 bases sitting between them. Germline V gene data show CDR1 as SNHLY and CDR2 as FYNNEI. The CDR3 loop is CASRQRGAEETQYF. The CDR3 DNA reads TGTGCCAGCAGGCAGAGGGGAGCGGAAGAGACCCAGTACTTC. Filled out from reference TRBV2 and TRBJ2-5, the complete variable domain reads EPEVTQTPSHQVTQMGQEVILRCVPISNHLYFYWYRQILGQKVEFLVSFYNNEISEKSEIFDDQFSVERPDGSNFTLKIRSTKLEDSAMYFCASRQRGAEETQYFGPGTRLLVL.

This clonotype was counted only a few times. The chain employs TRBV5-5 and TRBJ2-3; D gene ambiguous. The V end was cut by 7 bases, the J end by 0 bases, with 15 bases between. The CDR3 runs to 15 residues. Per germline, CDR1 SGHKS and CDR2 YYEKEE (reference sequence). CDR3 sequence: CASRVAPPSTDTQYF. The DNA for the CDR3 is TGTGCCAGCCGAGTAGCCCCCCCGAGCACAGATACGCAGTATTTT. Supplemented by reference TRBV5-5 and TRBJ2-3, the full variable domain reads DAGVTQSPTHLIKTRGQQVTLRCSPISGHKSVSWYQQVLGQGPQFIFQYYEKEERGRGNFPDRFSARQFPNYSSELNVNALLLGDSALYLCASRVAPPSTDTQYFGPGTRLTVL.

This clonotype turned up a few times. The DNA for the CDR3 is TGTGCCAGCAGCTTAGAGACTTTCGGGCCAAGGAGCTACGAGCAGTACTTC. Translating gives CASSLETFGPRSYEQYF. The gene calls are TRBV11-2 and TRBJ2-7; D is unclear. Trimming took 0 bases from V and 3 from J, leaving 18 bases between them. CDR1 and CDR2 (germline): SGHAT, FQNNGV. CDR3 size: 17 residues.

There are many counts of this clonotype. J is TRBJ2-7 and V is TRBV2; 7 bases match TRBD1. Trimming took 5 bases from V and 7 from J; bases not matched to a gene: 20. The CDR3 covers 17 residues. Germline V CDR1 and CDR2: SNHLY, FYNNEI. Written as DNA, the CDR3 is TGTGCCAGCAGTTCCGACAGGGTTGGAATGCTTAACCCGGAGCAGTACTTC. Amino acid sequence: CASSSDRVGMLNPEQYF. The whole variable domain, remainder taken from reference TRBV2 and TRBJ2-7, is EPEVTQTPSHQVTQMGQEVILRCVPISNHLYFYWYRQILGQKVEFLVSFYNNEISEKSEIFDDQFSVERPDGSNFTLKIRSTKLEDSAMYFCASSSDRVGMLNPEQYFGPGTRLTVT.

CDR3 sequence reads: CSAREKPYPTNEQFF. DNA of the CDR3: TGCAGTGCTAGAGAGAAACCATATCCTACCAATGAGCAGTTCTTC. The J gene is TRBJ2-1, the V gene TRBV20-1; D not resolved. CDR1 is DFQATT, CDR2 SNEGSKA, per germline (reference sequence). CDR3 size: 15 residues. The V and J ends lost 0 bases and 6 bases respectively, with 15 bases between them.

A few counts support this clonotype. In nucleotides, the CDR3 is TGCGCCAGCAGCTTGGTAGTTGGGGACACCTACACCGGGGAGCTGTTTTTT. Its protein product is CASSLVVGDTYTGELFF. The chain joins TRBV5-1 to TRBJ2-2, with TRBD1 as a possible D gene (6 bases). The CDR3 loop spans 17 amino acids. From germline, CDR1 is SGHRS and CDR2 YFSETQ. Trimming pared 0 bases from V and 3 bases from J, leaving 15 bases between.

J is TRBJ2-1 and V is TRBV28; D may be TRBD2 (5 bases). Germline CDR1 MDHEN, CDR2 SYDVKM. V was trimmed by 2 bases and J by 5 bases, leaving 13 bases between them. There are 15 residues in the CDR3. CDR3 coding DNA: TGTGCCAGCAGTTTACCGGGAACCGGGGACAATGAGCAGTTCTTC. The encoded protein is CASSLPGTGDNEQFF.

This chain joins TRBV7-8 and TRBJ1-5; no reliable D call. Germline values: CDR1 SGHVS, CDR2 FQNEAQ. The V and J ends lost 5 bases and 1 base respectively, with 12 bases between them. The CDR3 covers 15 residues. The CDR3 coding sequence is TGTGCCAGCAGCCCCTATCCAGGCAGCAATCAGCCCCAGCATTTT. Protein: CASSPYPGSNQPQHF.

The V call is TRBV20-1, the J call TRBJ2-7; 12 bases are shared with TRBD2. Germline V CDR1 and CDR2: DFQATT, SNEGSKA (reference sequence). V was pared by 0 bases and J by 3 bases, with 12 bases of the junction left unmatched. The CDR3 is 18 residues long. CDR3 nucleotide sequence: TGCAGTGCTAGAGAGGCGGGGTGGACTAGCGGGAAAGTCTACGAGCAGTACTTC. Encoded protein: CSAREAGWTSGKVYEQYF.

The rearrangement links TRBV20-1 to TRBJ2-7; 12 nucleotides align to TRBD2. The CDR3 is 14 amino acids. Germline-derived CDR1 and CDR2 are DFQATT and SNEGSKA (reference sequence). V was clipped by 1 base and J by 7 bases; unmatched bases: 5. The CDR3 here is CSARVTSGRGEQYF. In DNA, the CDR3 is TGCAGTGCTAGAGTGACTAGCGGGAGAGGGGAGCAGTACTTC.

The V and J genes are TRBV28 and TRBJ1-4, with 8 bases identical to TRBD1. With V trimmed by 3 bases and J by 4 bases, 4 bases remained unmatched. This CDR3 is 15 amino acids long. Germline CDR1 and CDR2: MDHEN and SYDVKM. CDR3 nucleotide sequence: TGTGCCAGCAGTTTTGGGACAGGCTATAATGAAAAACTGTTTTTT. It encodes CASSFGTGYNEKLFF. Complete variable domain (other parts from reference TRBV28 and TRBJ1-4): DVKVTQSSRYLVKRTGEKVFLECVQDMDHENMFWYRQDPGLGLRLIYFSYDVKMKEKGDIPEGYSVSREKKERFSLILESASTNQTSMYLCASSFGTGYNEKLFFGSGTQLSVL.

A few counts support this clonotype. The V and J genes are TRBV11-1 and TRBJ2-1; D gene ambiguous. The V end was cut by 5 bases, the J end by 9 bases, with 14 bases between. The CDR3 is 13 residues long. CDR1 and CDR2 (germline): SGHAT, FQDESV (reference sequence). This CDR3 is CASSVPPGTEQFF. The CDR3 nucleotides are TGTGCCAGCAGCGTTCCTCCCGGTACTGAGCAGTTCTTC. The whole variable domain, remainder taken from reference TRBV11-1 and TRBJ2-1, is EAEVAQSPRYKITEKSQAVAFWCDPISGHATLYWYRQILGQGPELLVQFQDESVVDDSQLPKDRFSAERLKGVDSTLKIQPAELGDSAMYLCASSVPPGTEQFFGPGTRLTVL.

The CDR3 protein is CASSLGRAGGNTEAFF. CDR3 nucleotides: TGTGCCAGCAGTTTAGGCCGGGCGGGGGGGAACACTGAAGCTTTCTTT. The chain recombines TRBV12-3 or TRBV12-4 with TRBJ1-1; TRBD1 is a possible D gene (5 bases). Trimming removed 1 base at V and 1 base at J, with 13 bases between. The CDR3 sequence is 16 residues long.

The chain is built from TRBV7-9 and TRBJ1-1, with D uncertain. V lost 2 bases and J 1 base, leaving 8 bases between the germline ends. The CDR3 loop spans 14 amino acids. Germline V gene lookup returns CDR1 SEHNR and CDR2 FQNEAQ (reference sequence). The CDR3 bases are TGTGCCAGCAGCTTACTCGATGCGAACACTGAAGCTTTCTTT. Translation gives CASSLLDANTEAFF.

This clonotype has only a few counts. The V gene is TRBV27, the J gene TRBJ1-5; TRBD1 might be the D (6 bases). Germline CDR1 reads MNHEY; CDR2 reads SMNVEV (reference sequence). The CDR3 totals 14 residues. V dropped 5 bases and J dropped 7 bases, with 15 bases sitting between them. The CDR3 here is CASSMRDMGQPQHF. CDR3 bases: TGTGCCAGCAGTATGCGGGACATGGGGCAGCCCCAGCATTTT.

This chain links TRBV20-1 with TRBJ1-1; tentatively, D is TRBD1 (5 bases). This CDR3 region has 13 residues. V lost 5 bases and J lost 11, with 21 bases in between. The germline V gene encodes CDR1 DFQATT and CDR2 SNEGSKA (reference sequence). The CDR3 DNA is TGCAGTGCTCCCGGACCCCTCGGGTGGGACGCTTTCTTT. Its translation: CSAPGPLGWDAFF.